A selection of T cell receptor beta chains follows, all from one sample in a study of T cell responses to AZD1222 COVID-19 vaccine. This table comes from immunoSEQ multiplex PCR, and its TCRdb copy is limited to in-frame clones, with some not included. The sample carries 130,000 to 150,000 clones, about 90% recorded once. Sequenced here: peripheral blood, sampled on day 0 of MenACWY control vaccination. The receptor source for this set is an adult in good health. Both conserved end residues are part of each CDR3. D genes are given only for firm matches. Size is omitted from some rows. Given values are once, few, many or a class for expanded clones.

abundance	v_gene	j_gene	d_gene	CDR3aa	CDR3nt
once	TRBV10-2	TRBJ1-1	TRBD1	CASSDPGTVNTEAFF	TGCGCCAGCAGTGACCCCGGGACAGTGAACACTGAAGCTTTCTTT
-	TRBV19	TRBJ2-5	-	CASSRGEQLRTQYF	TGTGCCAGTAGTCGAGGGGAGCAGCTTCGGACCCAGTACTTC
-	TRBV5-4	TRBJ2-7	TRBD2	CAISSGNTYEQYF	TGTGCCATATCTAGCGGGAATACCTACGAGCAGTACTTC
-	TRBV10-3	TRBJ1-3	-	CAITPGGPGNTIYF	TGTGCCATCACCCCGGGGGGGCCTGGAAACACCATATATTTT
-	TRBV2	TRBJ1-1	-	CASSTGLTEAFF	TGTGCCAGCAGTACAGGGCTCACTGAAGCTTTCTTT
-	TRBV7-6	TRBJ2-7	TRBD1	CASSLIGQGMVGNEQYF	TGTGCCAGCAGCTTAATTGGACAGGGGATGGTCGGAAACGAGCAGTACTTC
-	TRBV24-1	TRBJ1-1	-	CATRDNRAPGTEAFF	TGTGCCACCAGAGACAACCGGGCCCCCGGGACTGAAGCTTTCTTT
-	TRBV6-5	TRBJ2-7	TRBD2	CATLGGAEWKQYF	TGTGCCACCCTCGGGGGGGCGGAATGGAAGCAGTACTTC
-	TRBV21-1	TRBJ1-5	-	CASIGRGSNQPQHF	TGTGCCAGCATTGGCAGGGGGAGCAATCAGCCCCAGCATTTT
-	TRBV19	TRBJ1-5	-	CAVREGDYSNQPQHF	TGTGCCGTCCGAGAGGGAGACTATAGCAATCAGCCCCAGCATTTT
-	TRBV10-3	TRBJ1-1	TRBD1	CAIKQGGNTEAFF	TGTGCCATCAAGCAGGGGGGAAACACTGAAGCTTTCTTT
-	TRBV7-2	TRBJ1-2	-	CASSPRTESLGGYTF	TGTGCCAGCAGCCCCCGGACAGAAAGCCTCGGGGGCTACACCTTC
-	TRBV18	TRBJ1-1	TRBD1	CASSLQGAGTEAFF	TGTGCCAGCTCCCTACAGGGGGCCGGGACTGAAGCTTTCTTT
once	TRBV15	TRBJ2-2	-	CATRKWPSGSNTGELFF	TGTGCCACCCGGAAGTGGCCGAGCGGGTCGAACACCGGGGAGCTGTTTTTT
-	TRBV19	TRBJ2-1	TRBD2	CASTKGASGGSYNEQFF	TGTGCCAGTACCAAGGGGGCTAGCGGGGGATCCTACAATGAGCAGTTCTTC
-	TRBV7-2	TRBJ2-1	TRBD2	CASSPVGLAEMGNEQFF	TGTGCCAGCAGCCCGGTGGGGCTAGCGGAAATGGGGAATGAGCAGTTCTTC
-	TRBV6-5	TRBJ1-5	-	CASRRPPSSNQPQHF	TGTGCCAGCAGACGACCCCCCTCCAGCAATCAGCCCCAGCATTTT
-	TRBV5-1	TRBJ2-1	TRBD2	CASSLAVAGGGYNEQFF	TGCGCCAGCAGCTTGGCGGTAGCGGGAGGCGGCTACAATGAGCAGTTCTTC
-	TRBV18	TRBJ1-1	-	CASSPGLNTEAFF	TGTGCCAGCTCACCAGGACTAAACACTGAAGCTTTCTTT
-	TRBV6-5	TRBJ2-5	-	CASRIRLGETQYF	TGTGCCAGCAGGATCCGCTTGGGGGAGACCCAGTACTTC
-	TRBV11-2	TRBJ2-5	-	CASSFQNQRETQYF	TGTGCCAGCAGCTTTCAAAACCAGCGAGAGACCCAGTACTTC
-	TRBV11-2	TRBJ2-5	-	CASSLDRTFAVQETQYF	TGTGCCAGCAGCTTAGATAGGACGTTCGCCGTACAAGAGACCCAGTACTTC
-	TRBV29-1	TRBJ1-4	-	CSPEAGAREKLFF	TGCAGCCCAGAGGCCGGGGCGAGGGAAAAACTGTTTTTT
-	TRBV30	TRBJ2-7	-	CAWSRWGSRYEQYF	TGTGCCTGGAGTCGTTGGGGCTCTAGGTACGAGCAGTACTTC
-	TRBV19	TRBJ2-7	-	CASSILGAYEQYF	TGTGCCAGTAGTATACTAGGCGCGTACGAGCAGTACTTC
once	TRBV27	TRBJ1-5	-	CASSRYRLNQPQHF	TGTGCCAGCAGTCGATACAGACTCAATCAGCCCCAGCATTTT
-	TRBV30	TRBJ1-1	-	CAWSVSSNTEAFF	TGTGCCTGGAGTGTTAGTTCGAACACTGAAGCTTTCTTT
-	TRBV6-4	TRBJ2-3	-	CASSETAGGTDTQYF	TGTGCCAGCAGTGAAACGGCAGGGGGCACAGATACGCAGTATTTT
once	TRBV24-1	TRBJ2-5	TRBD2	CATSDFKREGQWETQYF	TGTGCCACCAGTGATTTTAAGCGGGAGGGCCAATGGGAGACCCAGTACTTC
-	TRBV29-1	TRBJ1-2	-	CSVALARSYGYTF	TGCAGCGTCGCCCTCGCCCGAAGCTATGGCTACACCTTC
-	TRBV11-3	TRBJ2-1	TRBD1	CASSARQGASYNEQFF	TGTGCCAGCAGCGCACGACAGGGGGCCTCCTACAATGAGCAGTTCTTC
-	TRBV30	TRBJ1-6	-	CAWNDLGRANSPLHF	TGTGCCTGGAACGATCTAGGCAGGGCCAATTCACCCCTCCACTTT